Below are 10 T cell receptor beta chains sequenced from a single sample in a study of regulatory T cells. The study's findings and limits: Hydrophobic residues at CDR3 positions 6 and 7 were enriched in conventional CD4+ T cells of CD3G-deficient patients.

Primers: 52 TRBV forward and 13 TRBJ reverse. Clones were sequenced by immunoSEQ multiplex PCR, and TCRdb holds only the in-frame ones, with some missing. The repertoire holds roughly 32,000 clones, with about 89% as singletons. Their cognate antigens are unknown. Material for sequencing was conventional CD4+ T cells sorted from blood. These TCRs come from a person aged 18-35 years with CD3G deficiency.

The chain is built from TRBV4-1 and TRBJ1-1; 8 positions agree with TRBD1. The CDR3 sequence is 16 residues long. The V gene's germline CDR1 is MGHRA and CDR2 YSYEKL. The V segment lost 1 base and the J segment 7 bases; nucleotides outside the gene matches: 11. The CDR3 spells CASSQGDRTGTNEAFF. CDR3 DNA: TGCGCCAGCAGCCAAGGGGACAGGACAGGCACGAATGAAGCTTTCTTT.

The chain employs TRBV6-1 and TRBJ1-5, with D hard to call. V dropped 5 bases and J dropped 1 base, with 9 bases sitting between them. Per the germline V gene, CDR1 is MNHNS and CDR2 is SASEGT. The CDR3 totals 14 residues. CDR3: CASSRPPSNQPQHF. CDR3 DNA sequence: TGTGCCAGCAGTCGGCCCCCGAGCAATCAGCCCCAGCATTTT.

V usage is TRBV18 and J usage is TRBJ2-5; no clear D gene. The CDR3 is 14 residues long. Germline values: CDR1 KGHSH, CDR2 LQKENI. V was cut by 2 bases and J by 4 bases, with 11 bases left in between. CDR3 residues: CASSPAPRGETQYF. Written as DNA, the CDR3 is TGTGCCAGCTCACCAGCGCCGAGAGGAGAGACCCAGTACTTC. Variable domain in full (rest from reference TRBV18 and TRBJ2-5): NAGVMQNPRHLVRRRGQEARLRCSPMKGHSHVYWYRQLPEEGLKFMVYLQKENIIDESGMPKERFSAEFPKEGPSILRIQQVVRGDSAAYFCASSPAPRGETQYFGPGTRLLVL.

V usage is TRBV20-1 and J usage is TRBJ1-5; D unclear. Germline lookup yields CDR1 DFQATT and CDR2 SNEGSKA (reference sequence). The CDR3 sequence is 11 residues long. V lost 0 bases and J lost 14, with 11 bases in between. The CDR3 bases are TGCAGTGCTAGAGACGACGGCCGAGAGCATTTT. Its translation: CSARDDGREHF.

This clone was observed a single time. The chain joins TRBV19 to TRBJ2-1, with TRBD1 matching 12 bases. J was trimmed by 5 bases and V by 10 bases; bases with no gene match: 3. The CDR3 length is 13 residues. CDR1 is LNHDA, CDR2 SQIVND, per germline (reference sequence). This chain's CDR3 is CATRDRGHNEQFF. The CDR3 coding sequence is TGTGCCACCAGGGACAGGGGGCACAATGAGCAGTTCTTC.

The rearrangement links TRBV7-9 to TRBJ2-3; TRBD1 matches 8 bases. V was clipped by 4 bases and J by 4 bases; unmatched bases: 10. The CDR3 length is 16 residues. The germline gives CDR1 SEHNR, CDR2 FQNEAQ (reference sequence). The CDR3 coding sequence is TGTGCCAGCAGCTACGGGACAGGACGGTATCCAGATACGCAGTATTTT. As protein: CASSYGTGRYPDTQYF.

The chain carries TRBV28 and TRBJ1-1; D is ambiguous. V was pared by 0 bases and J by 7 bases, with 6 bases between. The germline CDR1 and CDR2 sequences are MDHEN and SYDVKM. The CDR3 is 12 amino acids. The CDR3 sequence: CASSLWGSEAFF. Written as DNA, the CDR3 is TGTGCCAGCAGTTTATGGGGGAGTGAAGCTTTCTTT. The entire variable domain, with the rest obtained from reference TRBV28 and TRBJ1-1, is as follows: DVKVTQSSRYLVKRTGEKVFLECVQDMDHENMFWYRQDPGLGLRLIYFSYDVKMKEKGDIPEGYSVSREKKERFSLILESASTNQTSMYLCASSLWGSEAFFGQGTRLTVV.

The chain employs TRBV5-1 and TRBJ1-2; tentative D call: TRBD1 (6 bases). This CDR3 comprises 12 residues. Germline V gene data show CDR1 as SGHRS and CDR2 as YFSETQ. Deletions cut 0 bases from V and 8 bases from J, with 8 bases between. CDR3 bases: TGCGCCAGCAGCTTGGACAGGGAAGGCTACACCTTC. Protein: CASSLDREGYTF.

The CDR3 reads CAISDIRDQPQHF. The CDR3 DNA reads TGTGCCATCAGTGATATTCGGGATCAGCCCCAGCATTTT. The chain has TRBV10-3 and TRBJ1-5; D gene uncertain. The CDR3 is 13 residues long. Trimming pared 3 bases from V and 5 bases from J, leaving 8 bases between. CDR1 is ENHRY and CDR2 is SYGVKD in the germline V gene.

The chain couples TRBV19 to TRBJ2-6; 10 nucleotides align to TRBD1. V trimming: 5 bases; J trimming: 2 bases; junction bases outside the gene matches: 3. Germline V lookup: CDR1 LNHDA, CDR2 SQIVND (reference sequence). The CDR3 spans 16 residues. CDR3 residues: CASSLTGGAGANVLTF. The CDR3 DNA reads as TGTGCCAGTAGTTTGACAGGGGGCGCTGGGGCCAACGTCCTGACTTTC.